One and the same sample provided the 8 T cell receptor beta chains below, sequenced in a study of blood T cells in healthy people across ages. Next came a second PCR, run for about 6 to 11 cycles, which used a sample-barcoded 5' primer along with a J-beta primer mix. TCRdb redid the calling of the 5' RACE reads with MiXCR, one entry per CDR3 protein. The sample lists fewer than 1,000,000 distinct CDR3 sequences, around 50% occurring once. Sequenced: blood. These receptors all come from a man older than 75 in good health.

The chain has TRBV6-9 and TRBJ2-7; no reliable D call. The end of the DNA is better explained by TRBJ2-5, so the J call may be wrong. Germline loops: CDR1 MNHGY, CDR2 SVAAGI. The CDR3 loop spans 13 amino acids. The CDR3 is CASREEAKETQYF. The DNA of the CDR3 is TGTGCCAGCAGAGAAGAGGCTAAAGAGACCCAGTACTTC.

This chain links TRBV27 with TRBJ1-4; 7 nucleotides agree with TRBD1. CDR1 is MNHEY, CDR2 SMNVEV, per germline (reference sequence). V was pared by 5 bases and J by 11 bases, with 11 bases of the junction left unmatched. This CDR3 contains 14 residues. The CDR3 bases are TGTGCCAGCAGTCCAGTCGTAGGGGGCGGGAAACTGTTTTTT. It yields the protein CASSPVVGGGKLFF.

V usage is TRBV27 and J usage is TRBJ2-7, with TRBD2 matching 10 bases. Germline CDR1 reads MNHEY; CDR2 reads SMNVEV (reference sequence). This CDR3 is built from 14 residues. Losses at the gene ends were 5 bases for V and 2 bases for J; bases not matched to a gene: 3. CDR3 DNA: TGTGCCAGCAGTATTAGCGGGAGGACCTACGAGCAGTACTTC. Translation: CASSISGRTYEQYF.

This clonotype came up many times. The chain combines TRBV12-3 or TRBV12-4 with TRBJ2-4; D is unclear. V was trimmed by 6 bases and J by 0 bases, leaving 12 bases between them. This CDR3 comprises 15 residues. CDR3 in DNA: TGTGCCAGCAGCCCCCGGGCCCTAGCCAAAAACATTCAGTACTTC. Amino acids: CASSPRALAKNIQYF.

This clonotype was observed many times. V usage is TRBV29-1 and J usage is TRBJ1-1, with D tentatively TRBD1 (6 bases). The CDR3 spans 17 residues. CDR1 is SQVTM, CDR2 ANQGSEA, per germline. Deletions cut 1 base from V and 4 bases from J, with 22 bases between. In nucleotides, the CDR3 is TGCAGCGTTGAAGTCGCCGGCTGGCCGGGGGCCAGCACTGAAGCTTTCTTT. It is translated as CSVEVAGWPGASTEAFF.

A few counts support this clonotype. The chain carries TRBV29-1 and TRBJ1-5; no definite D call. The germline V and J ends were trimmed by 5 bases and 1 base, with 12 bases remaining between them. This CDR3 is built from 14 residues. CDR1 and CDR2 from the germline V gene are SQVTM and ANQGSEA. The CDR3 coding sequence is TGCAGCGTTTTAACGGACGGAAGCAATCAGCCCCAGCATTTT. It specifies CSVLTDGSNQPQHF.

This rearrangement joins TRBV6-5 to TRBJ2-3; no clear D gene. The CDR3 spans 15 residues. V gave up 5 bases and J gave up 6 bases, with 18 bases separating them. The germline V gene encodes CDR1 MNHEY and CDR2 SVGAGI. The chain's CDR3 is CASSTQTSFYDTQYF. The DNA for the CDR3 is TGTGCCAGCAGTACACAGACGAGTTTTTACGATACGCAGTATTTT.

Remarks on this clonotype: Just one base apart from a much larger clone, this may be a read error. This chain connects TRBV7-2 to TRBJ2-5; no clear D gene. Germline lookup yields CDR1 SGHTA and CDR2 FQGNSA. Trimming left V 2 bases short and J 5 bases short, with 12 bases between. This CDR3 is built from 14 residues. The CDR3 DNA is TGTACCAGCAGCTTACGTTCGGGTAGGGAGACCCAGTACTTC. It is translated as CTSSLRSGRETQYF. The whole variable domain, remainder taken from reference TRBV7-2 and TRBJ2-5, is GAGVSQSPSNKVTEKGKDVELRCDPISGHTALYWYRQSLGQGLEFLIYFQGNSAPDKSGLPSDRFSAERTGGSVSTLTIQRTQQEDSAVYLCTSSLRSGRETQYFGPGTRLLVL.